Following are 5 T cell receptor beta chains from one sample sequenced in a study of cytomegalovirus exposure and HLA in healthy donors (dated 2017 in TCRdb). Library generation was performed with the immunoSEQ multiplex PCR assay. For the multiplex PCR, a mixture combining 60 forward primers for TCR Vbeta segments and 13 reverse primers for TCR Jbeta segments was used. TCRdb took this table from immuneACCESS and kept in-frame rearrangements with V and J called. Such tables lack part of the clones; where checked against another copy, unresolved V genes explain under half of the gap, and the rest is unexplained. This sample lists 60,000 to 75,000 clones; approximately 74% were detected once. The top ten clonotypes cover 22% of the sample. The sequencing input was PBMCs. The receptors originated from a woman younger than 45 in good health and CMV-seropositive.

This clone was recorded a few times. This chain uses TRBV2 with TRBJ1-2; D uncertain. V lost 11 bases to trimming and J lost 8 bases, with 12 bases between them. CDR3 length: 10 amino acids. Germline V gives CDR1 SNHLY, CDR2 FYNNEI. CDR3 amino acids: CALRERGYTF. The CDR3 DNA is TGTGCCCTTCGGGAGAGAGGCTACACCTTC.

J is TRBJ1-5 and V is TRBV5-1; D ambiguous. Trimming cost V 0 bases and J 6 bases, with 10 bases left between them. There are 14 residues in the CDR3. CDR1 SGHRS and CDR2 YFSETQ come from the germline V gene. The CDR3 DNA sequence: TGCGCCAGCAGCTTGGTAGGAGAGGGTCAGCCCCAGCATTTT. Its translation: CASSLVGEGQPQHF. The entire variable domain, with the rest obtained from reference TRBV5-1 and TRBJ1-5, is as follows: KAGVTQTPRYLIKTRGQQVTLSCSPISGHRSVSWYQQTPGQGLQFLFEYFSETQRNKGNFPGRFSGRQFSNSRSEMNVSTLELGDSALYLCASSLVGEGQPQHFGDGTRLSIL.

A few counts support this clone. CDR3 region: CASSVETGYTYEQYF. The CDR3 DNA follows: TGTGCCAGCAGCGTAGAGACAGGGTACACCTACGAGCAGTACTTC. This chain connects TRBV9 to TRBJ2-7, with 7 bases fitting TRBD1. The CDR3 runs 15 residues. J was trimmed by 2 bases and V by 0 bases; bases with no gene match: 5. CDR1 SGDLS and CDR2 YYNGEE come from the germline V gene.

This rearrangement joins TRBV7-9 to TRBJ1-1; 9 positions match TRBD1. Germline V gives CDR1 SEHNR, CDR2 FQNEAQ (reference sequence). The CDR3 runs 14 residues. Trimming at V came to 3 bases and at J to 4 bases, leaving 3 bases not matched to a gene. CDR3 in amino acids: CASSLGQGSTEAFF. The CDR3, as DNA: TGTGCCAGCAGCTTGGGACAGGGAAGCACTGAAGCTTTCTTT.

The CDR3 DNA is TGTGCCAGCAGCTTAGCGCTATTCGATGCGTGGGAGCAGTACTTC. Protein sequence: CASSLALFDAWEQYF. This sequence joins TRBV7-9 and TRBJ2-7; no clear D. The CDR3 runs 15 residues. Trimming shortened V by 0 bases and J by 7 bases, and 16 bases separated the two germline ends. Germline-derived CDR1 and CDR2 are SEHNR and FQNEAQ (reference sequence).